One T cell receptor (beta chain) is described in this entry. The antigen remains unidentified. CDR3 length: 12 residues. V gave up 6 bases and J gave up 4 bases, with 9 bases separating them. TCRdb used MiXCR to reprocess the 5' RACE reads, holding one entry per CDR3 protein. The top ten hold 20% to 25% of the sample, which has hundreds of thousands of distinct CDR3 sequences, under 15% seen once. This entry comes from a study of T-cell memory formation after mild COVID-19. Study-wide context: Clusters of TCRs were largely donor specific. Overall study results and limits: Pre-infection memory already had some responding clones, implying cross-reactive memory joined.

The J gene is TRBJ2-5, the V gene TRBV12-3 or TRBV12-4; D not resolved. Sequencing was performed on PBMCs or a T cell subset sorted from them (not recorded which). The TCR sequence derives from a man between 18 and 35 years old who had mild COVID-19 (a few samples of this study predate the infection). Cell type and time point are not known. CDR3 in DNA: TGTGCCAGCAGCCCGACTTTAGAGACCCAGTACTTC. Residues: CASSPTLETQYF.